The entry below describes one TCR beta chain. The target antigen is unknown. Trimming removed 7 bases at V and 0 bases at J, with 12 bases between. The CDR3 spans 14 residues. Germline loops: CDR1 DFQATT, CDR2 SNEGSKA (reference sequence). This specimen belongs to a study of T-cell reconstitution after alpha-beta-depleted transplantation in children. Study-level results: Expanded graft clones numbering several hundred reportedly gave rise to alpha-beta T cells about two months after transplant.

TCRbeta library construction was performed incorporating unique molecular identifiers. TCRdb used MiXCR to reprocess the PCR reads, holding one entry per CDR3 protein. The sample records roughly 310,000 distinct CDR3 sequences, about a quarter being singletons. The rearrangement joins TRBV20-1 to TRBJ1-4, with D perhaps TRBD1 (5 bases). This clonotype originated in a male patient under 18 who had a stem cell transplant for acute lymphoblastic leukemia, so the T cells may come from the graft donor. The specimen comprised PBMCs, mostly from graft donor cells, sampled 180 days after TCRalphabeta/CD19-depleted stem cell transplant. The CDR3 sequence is CSGRGGATNEKLFF. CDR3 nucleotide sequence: TGCAGTGGACGGGGAGGGGCAACTAATGAAAAACTGTTTTTT.